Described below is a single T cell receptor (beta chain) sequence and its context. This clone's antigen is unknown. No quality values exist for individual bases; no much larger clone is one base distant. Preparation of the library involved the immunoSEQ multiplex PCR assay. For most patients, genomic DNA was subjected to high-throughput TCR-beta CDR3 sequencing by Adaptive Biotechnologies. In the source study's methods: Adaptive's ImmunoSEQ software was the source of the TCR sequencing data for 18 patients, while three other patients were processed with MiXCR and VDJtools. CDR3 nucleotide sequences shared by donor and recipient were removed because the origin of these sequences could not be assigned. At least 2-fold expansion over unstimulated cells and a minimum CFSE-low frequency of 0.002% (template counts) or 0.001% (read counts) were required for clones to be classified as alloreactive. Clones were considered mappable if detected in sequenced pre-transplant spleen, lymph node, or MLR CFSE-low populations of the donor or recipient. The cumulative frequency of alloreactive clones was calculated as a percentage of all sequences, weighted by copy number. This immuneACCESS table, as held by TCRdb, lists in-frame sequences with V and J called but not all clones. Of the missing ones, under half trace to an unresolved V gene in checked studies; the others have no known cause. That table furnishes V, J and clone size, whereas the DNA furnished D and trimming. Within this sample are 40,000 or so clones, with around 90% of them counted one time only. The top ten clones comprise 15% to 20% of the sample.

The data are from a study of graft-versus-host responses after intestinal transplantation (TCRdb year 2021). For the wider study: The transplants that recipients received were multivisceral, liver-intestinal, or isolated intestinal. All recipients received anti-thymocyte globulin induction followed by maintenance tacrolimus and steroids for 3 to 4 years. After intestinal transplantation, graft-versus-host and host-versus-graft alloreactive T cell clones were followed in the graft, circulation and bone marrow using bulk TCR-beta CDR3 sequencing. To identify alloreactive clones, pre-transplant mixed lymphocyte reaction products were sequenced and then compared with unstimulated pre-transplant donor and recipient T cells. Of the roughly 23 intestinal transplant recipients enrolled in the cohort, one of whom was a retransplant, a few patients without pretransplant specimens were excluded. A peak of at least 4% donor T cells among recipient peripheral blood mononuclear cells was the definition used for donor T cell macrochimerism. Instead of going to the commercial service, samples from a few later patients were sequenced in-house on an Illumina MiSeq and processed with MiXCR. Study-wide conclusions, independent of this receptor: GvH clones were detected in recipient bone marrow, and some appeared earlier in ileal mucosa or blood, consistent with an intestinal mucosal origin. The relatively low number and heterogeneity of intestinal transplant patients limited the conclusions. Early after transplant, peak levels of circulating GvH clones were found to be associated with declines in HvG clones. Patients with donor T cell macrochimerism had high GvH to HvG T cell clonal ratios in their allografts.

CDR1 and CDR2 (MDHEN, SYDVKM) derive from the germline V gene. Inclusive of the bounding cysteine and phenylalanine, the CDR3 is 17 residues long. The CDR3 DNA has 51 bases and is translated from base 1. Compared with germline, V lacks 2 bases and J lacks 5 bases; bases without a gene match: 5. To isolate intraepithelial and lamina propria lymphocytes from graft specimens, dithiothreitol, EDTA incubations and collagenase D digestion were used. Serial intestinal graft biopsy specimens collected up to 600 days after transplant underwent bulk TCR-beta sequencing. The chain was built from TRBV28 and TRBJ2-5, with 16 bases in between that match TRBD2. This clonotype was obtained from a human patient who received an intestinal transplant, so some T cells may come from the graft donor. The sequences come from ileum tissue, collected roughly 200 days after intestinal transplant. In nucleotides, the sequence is TGTGCCAGCAGTTTAGGGACTAGCGGGGGGGCAAGGGAGACCCAGTACTTC. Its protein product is CASSLGTSGGARETQYF.